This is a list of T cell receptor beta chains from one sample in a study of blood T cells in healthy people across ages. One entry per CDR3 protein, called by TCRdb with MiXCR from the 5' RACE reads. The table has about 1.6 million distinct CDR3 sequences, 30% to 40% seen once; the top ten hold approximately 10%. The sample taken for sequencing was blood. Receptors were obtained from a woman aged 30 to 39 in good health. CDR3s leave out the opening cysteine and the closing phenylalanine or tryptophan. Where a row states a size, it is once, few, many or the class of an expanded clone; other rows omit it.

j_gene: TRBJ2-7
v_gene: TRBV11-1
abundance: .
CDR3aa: ASSSDTCEQY

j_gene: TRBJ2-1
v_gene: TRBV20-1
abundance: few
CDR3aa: GTGGSSYNEQF

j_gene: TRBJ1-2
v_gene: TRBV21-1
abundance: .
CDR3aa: ASSKAPGYGYT

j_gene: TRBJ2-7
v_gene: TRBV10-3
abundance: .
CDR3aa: AISEPFPYEQY

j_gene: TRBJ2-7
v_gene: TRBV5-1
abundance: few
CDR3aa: ASSLQGIPNEQY

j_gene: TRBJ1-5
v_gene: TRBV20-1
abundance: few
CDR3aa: SAIGQLGSNQPQH

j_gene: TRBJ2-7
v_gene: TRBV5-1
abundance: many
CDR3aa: ASSLVQGNEQY

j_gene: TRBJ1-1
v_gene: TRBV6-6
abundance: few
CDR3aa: ASSTLMTGGNTEAF

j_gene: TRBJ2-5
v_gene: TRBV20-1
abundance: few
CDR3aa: SARDGDWELEQY

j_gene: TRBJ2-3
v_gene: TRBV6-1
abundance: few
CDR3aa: ASNAAGADTQY

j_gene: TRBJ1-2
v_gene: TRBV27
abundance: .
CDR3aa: ASSLVAGAGGGYT

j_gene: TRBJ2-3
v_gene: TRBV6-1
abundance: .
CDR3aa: ASSEIADTQY

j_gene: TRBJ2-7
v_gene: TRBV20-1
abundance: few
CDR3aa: SARAPYEQY

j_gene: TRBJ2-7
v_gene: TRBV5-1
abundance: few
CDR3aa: ASSLEYRSYEQY

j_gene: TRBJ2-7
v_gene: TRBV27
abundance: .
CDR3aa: ASSGLAGGRSYNEQY

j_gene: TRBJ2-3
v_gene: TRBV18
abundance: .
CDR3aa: ASSPLGQGEDTQY

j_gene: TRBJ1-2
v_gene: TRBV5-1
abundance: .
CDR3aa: ASSQRDRGRYGYT

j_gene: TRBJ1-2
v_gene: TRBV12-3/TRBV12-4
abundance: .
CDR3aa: ASSQDRGRNYGYT

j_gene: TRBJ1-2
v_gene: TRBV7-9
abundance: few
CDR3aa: ASRPGGGGYT

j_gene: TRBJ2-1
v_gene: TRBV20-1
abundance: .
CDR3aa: SGTSLAHSSYNEQF

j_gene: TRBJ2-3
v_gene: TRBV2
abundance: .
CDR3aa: ASTDSLSSTDTQY

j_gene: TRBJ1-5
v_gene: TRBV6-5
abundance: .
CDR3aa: ASSYGGAGQPQH

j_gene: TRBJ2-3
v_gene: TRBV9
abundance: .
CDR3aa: ASGTGDTDTQY

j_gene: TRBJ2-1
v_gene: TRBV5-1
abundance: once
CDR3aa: ASSRDSAGSNEQF

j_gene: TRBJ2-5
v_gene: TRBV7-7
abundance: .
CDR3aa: ASSPQGPRETQY

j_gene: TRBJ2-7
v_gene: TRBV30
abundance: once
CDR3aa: AWRGVGGAAYEQY

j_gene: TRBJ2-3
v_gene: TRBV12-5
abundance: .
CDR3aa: VTAQGGTDTQY

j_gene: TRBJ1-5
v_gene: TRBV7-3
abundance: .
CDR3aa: ASSSGQADPYSNQPQH

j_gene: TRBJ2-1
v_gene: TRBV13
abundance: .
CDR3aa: ASSLDRELSEQF

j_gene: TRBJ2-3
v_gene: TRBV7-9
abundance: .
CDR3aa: AGTPGAGSSTDTQY

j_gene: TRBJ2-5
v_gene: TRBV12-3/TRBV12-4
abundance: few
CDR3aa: ASSIMGLTYQETQY

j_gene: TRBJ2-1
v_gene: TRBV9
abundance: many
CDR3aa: ASSLSGRANEQF

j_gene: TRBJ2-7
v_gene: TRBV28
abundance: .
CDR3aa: ASSSTGLAFSYEQY

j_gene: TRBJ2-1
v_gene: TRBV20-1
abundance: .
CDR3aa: SARAGGPFLEQF

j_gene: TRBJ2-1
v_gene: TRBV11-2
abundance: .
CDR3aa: VSSLGYGRGNEQF

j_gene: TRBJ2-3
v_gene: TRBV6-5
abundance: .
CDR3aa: ASSYDSWATQY

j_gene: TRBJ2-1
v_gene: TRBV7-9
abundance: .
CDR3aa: ASSYRPDSYNEQF

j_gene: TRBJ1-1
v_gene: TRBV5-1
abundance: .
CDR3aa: ASSRGGTLGNTEAF

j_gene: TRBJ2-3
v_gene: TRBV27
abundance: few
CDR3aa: ASSPVTPAGAGGADTQY

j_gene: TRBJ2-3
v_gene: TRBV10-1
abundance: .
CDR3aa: ASSEDYADTQY

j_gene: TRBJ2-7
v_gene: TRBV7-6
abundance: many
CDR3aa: ALGYEQY

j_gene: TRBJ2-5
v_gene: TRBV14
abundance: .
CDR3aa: ASSQDRFLGETQY

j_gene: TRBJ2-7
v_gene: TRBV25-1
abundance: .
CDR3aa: ASSEGNRYAYEQY

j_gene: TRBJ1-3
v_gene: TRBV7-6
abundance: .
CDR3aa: ASRREAGNTIY

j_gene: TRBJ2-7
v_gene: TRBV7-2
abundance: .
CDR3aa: ASSLVSGEYEQY

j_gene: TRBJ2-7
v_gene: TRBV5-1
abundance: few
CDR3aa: ASSQRPGQGEYEQY

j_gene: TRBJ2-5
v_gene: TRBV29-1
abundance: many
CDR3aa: SVEDSRGTRKTQY

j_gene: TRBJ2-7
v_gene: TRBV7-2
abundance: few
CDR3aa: ASSQFAGGFYEQY

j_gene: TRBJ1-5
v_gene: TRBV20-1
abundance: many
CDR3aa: SAGLTGGNQPQH

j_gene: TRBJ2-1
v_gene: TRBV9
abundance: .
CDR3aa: ASSVDLNSYNEQF

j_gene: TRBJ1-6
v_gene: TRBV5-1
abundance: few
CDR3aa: AGSLVGEESPLH